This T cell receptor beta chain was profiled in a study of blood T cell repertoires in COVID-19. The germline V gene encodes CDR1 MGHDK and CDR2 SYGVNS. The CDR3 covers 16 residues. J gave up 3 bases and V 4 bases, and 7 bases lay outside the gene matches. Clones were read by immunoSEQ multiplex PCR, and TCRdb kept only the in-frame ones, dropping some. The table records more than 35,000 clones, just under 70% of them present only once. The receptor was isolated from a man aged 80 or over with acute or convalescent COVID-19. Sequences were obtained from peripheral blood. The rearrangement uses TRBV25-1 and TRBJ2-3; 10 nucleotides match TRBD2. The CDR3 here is CASSGLAGVWTDTQYF. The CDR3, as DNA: TGTGCCAGCAGTGGGCTAGCGGGAGTATGGACAGATACGCAGTATTTT.